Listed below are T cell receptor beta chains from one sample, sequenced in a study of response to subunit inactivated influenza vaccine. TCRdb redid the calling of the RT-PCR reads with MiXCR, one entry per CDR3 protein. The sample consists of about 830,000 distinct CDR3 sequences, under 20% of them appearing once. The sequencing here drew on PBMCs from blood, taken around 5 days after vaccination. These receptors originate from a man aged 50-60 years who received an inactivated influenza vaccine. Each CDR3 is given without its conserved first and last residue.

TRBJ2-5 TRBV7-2 ASSLYGETQY
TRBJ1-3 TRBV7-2 ASSNVLTAGNTIY
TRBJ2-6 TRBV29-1 SAGQGSGANVLT
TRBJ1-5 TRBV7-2 ASSLARQGNQPQH
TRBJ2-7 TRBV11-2 ASSLRGQGAFEQY
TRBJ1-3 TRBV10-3 AISGTGGGGNTIY
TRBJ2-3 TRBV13 ASSFMPLGGTDTQY
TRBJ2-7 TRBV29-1 SVTGGGPYEQY
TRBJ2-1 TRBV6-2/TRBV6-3 ASSYGLAGSLLGNEQF
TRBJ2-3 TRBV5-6 ASSGQDTDTQY
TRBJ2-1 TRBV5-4 ASSNGLAGVNEQF
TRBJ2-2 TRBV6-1 ASRNRDWREDTGELF
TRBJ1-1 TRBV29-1 SVVGGRYTEAF
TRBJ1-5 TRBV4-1 ASSQSAGVNQPQH
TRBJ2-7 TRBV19 ASSIGQNYEQY
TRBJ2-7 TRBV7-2 ASGQGYEQY
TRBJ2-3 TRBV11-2 ASSPRQFRGDTQY
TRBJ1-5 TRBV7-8 ASSLAGGQGGNQPQH
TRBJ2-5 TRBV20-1 SARDSVRVGETQY
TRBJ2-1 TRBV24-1 ATSDPIPGVGYNEQF
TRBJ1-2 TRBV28 ASSGTGPNYGYT
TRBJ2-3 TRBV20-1 SARTRSGTDTQY
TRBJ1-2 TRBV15 ATSRARNYGYT
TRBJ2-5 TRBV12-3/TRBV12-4 ASSSTDRGRETQY
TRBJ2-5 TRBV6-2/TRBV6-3 ASTRDRIQETQY
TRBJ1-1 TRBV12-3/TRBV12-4 ASSAGTARTEAF
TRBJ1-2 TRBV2 ASSPDRGPGYT
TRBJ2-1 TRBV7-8 ASSRDPGYNEQF
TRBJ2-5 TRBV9 ASSVAGAKETQY
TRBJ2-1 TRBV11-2 ASSLVGSSGRLHNEQF
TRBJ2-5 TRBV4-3 ASSQTATRAETQY
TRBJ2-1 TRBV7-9 ASSSINSEQF
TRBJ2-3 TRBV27 ASSLSGREGNTDTQY
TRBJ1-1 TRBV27 ASSSGTGAGSTEAF
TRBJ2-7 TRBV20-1 SARVAGTYEQY
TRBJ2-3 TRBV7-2 ASSLEWTSGSSDTQY
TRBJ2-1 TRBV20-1 SARDRTSGIGYNEQF
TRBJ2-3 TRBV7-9 ASSPRANTDTQY
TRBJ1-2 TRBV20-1 SARDLRHSDYGYT
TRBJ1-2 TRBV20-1 SAKPPSGGNYGYT
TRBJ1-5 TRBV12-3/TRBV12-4 ASSPRAFNQPQH
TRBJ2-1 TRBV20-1 SARSGQVYNEQF
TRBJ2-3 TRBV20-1 SARAGRGYTDTQY
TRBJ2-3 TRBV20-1 SAAGGGRGTDTQY
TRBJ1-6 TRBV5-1 ASSLEGTPNSPLH
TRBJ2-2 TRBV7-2 ASSLARVGRGELF
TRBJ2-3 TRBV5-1 ASSLRGSSTDTQY
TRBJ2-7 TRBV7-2 ASSLVAGQGPYEQY
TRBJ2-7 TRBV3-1 ASGGDTYEQY
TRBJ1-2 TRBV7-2 ASSSPFWGDGDGYT
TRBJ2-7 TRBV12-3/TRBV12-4 ASSPLAVSYEQY
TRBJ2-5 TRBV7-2 ASSLIGGLRETQY
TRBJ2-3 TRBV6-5 ASSYLGDSTDTQY
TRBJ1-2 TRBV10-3 AISEGDRGAYT
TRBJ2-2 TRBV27 AGSYSRSAGELF
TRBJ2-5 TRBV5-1 ASSFSGQGWGETQY
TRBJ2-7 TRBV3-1 ASSQGGIGGQY
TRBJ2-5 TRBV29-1 SVTRGPETQY
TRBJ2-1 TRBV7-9 ASSGQLQGGQF